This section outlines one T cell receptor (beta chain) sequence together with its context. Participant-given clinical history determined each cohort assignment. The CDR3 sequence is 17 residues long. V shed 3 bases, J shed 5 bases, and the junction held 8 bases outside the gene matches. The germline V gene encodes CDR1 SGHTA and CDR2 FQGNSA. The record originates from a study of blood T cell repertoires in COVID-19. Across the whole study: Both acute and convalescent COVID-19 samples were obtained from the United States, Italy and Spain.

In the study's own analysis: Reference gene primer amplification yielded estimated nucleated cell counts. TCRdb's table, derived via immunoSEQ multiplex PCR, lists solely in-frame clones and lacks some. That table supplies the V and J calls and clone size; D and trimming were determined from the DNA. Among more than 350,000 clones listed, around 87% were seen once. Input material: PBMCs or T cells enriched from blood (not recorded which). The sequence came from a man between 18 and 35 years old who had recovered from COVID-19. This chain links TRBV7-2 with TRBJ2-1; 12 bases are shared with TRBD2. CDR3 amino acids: CASSLGRLAGGNNEQFF. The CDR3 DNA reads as TGTGCCAGCAGCTTGGGGCGGCTAGCGGGAGGGAACAATGAGCAGTTCTTC.